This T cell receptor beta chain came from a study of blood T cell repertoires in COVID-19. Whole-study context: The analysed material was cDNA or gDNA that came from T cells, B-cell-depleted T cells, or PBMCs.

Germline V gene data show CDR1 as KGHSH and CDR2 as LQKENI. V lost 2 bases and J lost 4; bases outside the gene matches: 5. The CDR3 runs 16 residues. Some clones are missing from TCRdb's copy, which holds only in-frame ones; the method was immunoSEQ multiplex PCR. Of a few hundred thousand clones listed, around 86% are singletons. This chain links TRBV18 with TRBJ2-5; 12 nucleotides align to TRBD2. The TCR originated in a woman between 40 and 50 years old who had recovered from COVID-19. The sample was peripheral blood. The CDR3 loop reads CASSPRLAGEGETQYF. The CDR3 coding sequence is TGTGCCAGCTCACCAAGACTAGCGGGAGAAGGAGAGACCCAGTACTTC.